This TCR beta chain was identified during a study of blood T cell repertoires in COVID-19. Study-level information: The United States, Italy and Spain supplied acute and convalescent COVID-19 samples. In each case, the material was cDNA or gDNA derived from T cells, B-cell-depleted T cells, or PBMCs.

Germline V gene sequence: CDR1 SGHRS, CDR2 YFSETQ. The CDR3 is 14 residues long. Trimming removed 3 bases from V and 0 bases from J, with 8 bases in between. Cohorts were assigned according to the clinical history that participants reported. Authors' methods: Scientists estimated how many nucleated cells there were by amplifying reference gene primers. Using immunoSEQ multiplex PCR, the repertoire was profiled, and TCRdb retains in-frame clones only, with some absent. That table gives V, J and clone size, and the DNA gave D and trimming. The sample lists under 200,000 clones, 82% occurring once. Sequenced material: PBMCs or T cells enriched from blood (not recorded which). The gene calls are TRBV5-1 and TRBJ2-3; unclear D gene. The receptor was derived from a woman in her fifties or sixties with acute COVID-19. CDR3 bases: TGCGCCAGCAGCTCCCGGTCTAGCACAGATACGCAGTATTTT. It is translated as CASSSRSSTDTQYF.